These 32 T cell receptor beta chains were all obtained from the same sample, sequenced in a study of blood T cell repertoires in COVID-19. The data were produced by immunoSEQ multiplex PCR, yet TCRdb's version contains in-frame clones alone and is incomplete. Found here are 200,000 to 250,000 clones, 84% of them singletons; the top ten hold 4%. The sequenced sample was peripheral blood. These receptors all stem from a man between 45 and 60 years old with acute or convalescent COVID-19.

The rearrangement joins TRBV4-1 to TRBJ1-2, with 9 positions matching TRBD1. Trimming at V came to 0 bases and at J to 4 bases, leaving 21 bases not matched to a gene. CDR1 MGHRA and CDR2 YSYEKL come from the germline V gene. The CDR3 runs 21 residues. The CDR3 sequence: CASSQDRATGGLLTVSYGYTF. CDR3 in DNA: TGCGCCAGCAGCCAAGATCGGGCGACAGGGGGTCTGTTGACGGTTAGCTATGGCTACACCTTC.

The chain links TRBV7-8 to TRBJ1-2; the match to TRBD1 covers 8 bases. CDR1 is SGHVS, CDR2 FQNEAQ, per germline. V lost 5 bases, J lost 7 bases, and 9 bases stayed unmatched. This CDR3 is 14 amino acids long. The CDR3 here is CASSRGQGAFGYTF. CDR3 DNA sequence: TGTGCCAGCAGCCGAGGGCAGGGGGCTTTTGGCTACACCTTC.

The chain employs TRBV3-1 (or the pseudogene TRBV3-2) and TRBJ2-7, with 9 bases fitting TRBD1. The germline V gene encodes CDR1 LGHDT and CDR2 YNNKEL (reference sequence). The CDR3 is 14 amino acids. V gave up 7 bases and J gave up 1 base; unmatched junction bases: 5. The CDR3 DNA reads TGTGCCAGCACCTCCGGGACAGGGTCCTACGAGCAGTACTTC. Encoded protein: CASTSGTGSYEQYF.

The rearrangement uses TRBV19 and TRBJ2-1, with 11 bases matching TRBD1. In germline, CDR1 is LNHDA, CDR2 SQIVND (reference sequence). The V and J ends lost 6 bases and 4 bases, in that order; junction bases with no gene match: 8. This CDR3 region has 16 residues. The CDR3 nucleotides read TGTGCCAGTAGGATGTTCGGACAGGGGGCATACAATGAGCAGTTCTTC. This codes for CASRMFGQGAYNEQFF. Full variable domain (remainder filled in from reference TRBV19 and TRBJ2-1): DGGITQSPKYLFRKEGQNVTLSCEQNLNHDAMYWYRQDPGQGLRLIYYSQIVNDFQKGDIAEGYSVSREKKESFPLTVTSAQKNPTAFYLCASRMFGQGAYNEQFFGPGTRLTVL.

The chain uses TRBV9 and TRBJ1-4, with D possibly matching TRBD1 (5 bases). This CDR3 spans 14 amino acids. Per germline, CDR1 SGDLS and CDR2 YYNGEE. V was trimmed by 6 bases and J by 6 bases, leaving 15 bases between them. CDR3 DNA: TGTGCCAGCACCCCGGGCGGGGGTGATGAAAAACTGTTTTTT. Protein product: CASTPGGGDEKLFF.

This chain connects TRBV2 to TRBJ2-5; tentatively, D is TRBD2 (6 bases). There are 16 residues in the CDR3. Germline CDR1 SNHLY, CDR2 FYNNEI. V was trimmed by 3 bases and J by 5 bases, leaving 19 bases between them. CDR3 protein: CASSEFIGGGEETQYF. The CDR3, as DNA: TGTGCCAGCAGTGAGTTTATCGGCGGAGGGGAGGAGACCCAGTACTTC. Full variable domain (remainder filled in from reference TRBV2 and TRBJ2-5): EPEVTQTPSHQVTQMGQEVILRCVPISNHLYFYWYRQILGQKVEFLVSFYNNEISEKSEIFDDQFSVERPDGSNFTLKIRSTKLEDSAMYFCASSEFIGGGEETQYFGPGTRLLVL.

The chain uses TRBV6-5 and TRBJ1-3, with a possible D match to TRBD1 (5 bases). This CDR3 region has 16 residues. V lost 4 bases, J lost 4 bases, and 17 bases lay in between. Germline-derived CDR1 and CDR2 are MNHEY and SVGAGI. CDR3 sequence reads: CASSLAGNLPGNTIYF. The CDR3 coding sequence is TGTGCCAGCAGTTTAGCAGGGAACCTTCCAGGAAACACCATATATTTT.

This clone was seen only a few times. The chain uses TRBV5-1 and TRBJ2-2; D call uncertain. This CDR3 region has 13 residues. V lost 1 base, J lost 4 bases, and 5 bases lay in between. CDR1 is SGHRS, CDR2 YFSETQ, per germline. The CDR3 bases are TGCGCCAGCAGCTTGTACATCACCGGGGAGCTGTTTTTT. Protein: CASSLYITGELFF. Full variable domain (outside the CDR3, taken from reference TRBV5-1 and TRBJ2-2): KAGVTQTPRYLIKTRGQQVTLSCSPISGHRSVSWYQQTPGQGLQFLFEYFSETQRNKGNFPGRFSGRQFSNSRSEMNVSTLELGDSALYLCASSLYITGELFFGEGSRLTVL.

The chain is built from TRBV9 and TRBJ1-1, with D perhaps matching TRBD1 (5 bases). The germline V and J ends were trimmed by 0 bases and 1 base, with 13 bases remaining between them. CDR1 and CDR2 from the germline V gene are SGDLS and YYNGEE. The CDR3 is made up of 16 amino acids. The CDR3 is CASSVGGAIGNTEAFF. Written as DNA, the CDR3 is TGTGCCAGCAGCGTAGGCGGGGCTATAGGGAACACTGAAGCTTTCTTT.

V gene TRBV23-1 combines with J gene TRBJ1-2; 12 bases align to TRBD1. TRBV23-1 is annotated as an ORF whose role is uncertain. Germline trimming cut 0 bases from V and 5 bases from J; bases unmatched to any gene: 4. The CDR3 loop spans 16 amino acids. The CDR3 protein is CASSQSGQGADYGYTF. In DNA, the CDR3 is TGCGCCAGCAGTCAATCGGGACAGGGGGCAGATTATGGCTACACCTTC.

This chain connects TRBV11-2 to TRBJ2-7; possibly TRBD2 for D (6 bases). V lost 5 bases, J lost 2 bases, and 19 bases lay in between. Germline CDR1 reads SGHAT; CDR2 reads FQNNGV. CDR3 length: 16 residues. The CDR3 sequence: CASSPLPPGEPYEQYF. CDR3 DNA sequence: TGTGCCAGCAGCCCCCTTCCACCGGGGGAACCCTACGAGCAGTACTTC.

The genes are TRBV4-2 and TRBJ2-3; possible D gene TRBD2, 5 bases. Trimming stripped 0 bases from V and 0 bases from J, with 7 bases between. The V gene's germline CDR1 is LGHNA and CDR2 YNFKEQ. This CDR3 contains 15 residues. The CDR3 spells CASSQEAVSTDTQYF. CDR3 in DNA: TGTGCCAGCAGCCAAGAAGCGGTGAGCACAGATACGCAGTATTTT.

The chain is built from TRBV28 and TRBJ2-5, with no clear D. CDR1 MDHEN and CDR2 SYDVKM come from the germline V gene. The CDR3 runs to 11 residues. V lost 8 bases to trimming and J lost 2 bases, with 6 bases between them. The CDR3 protein is CASSVQETQYF. The DNA of the CDR3 is TGTGCCAGCTCGGTTCAAGAGACCCAGTACTTC.

The DNA for the CDR3 is TGTGCCAGCAGCGTAGACAGCTCCTATAATTCACCCCTCCACTTT. It specifies CASSVDSSYNSPLHF. The chain combines TRBV9 with TRBJ1-6, with no clear D. The CDR3 is made up of 15 amino acids. Germline V CDR1 and CDR2: SGDLS, YYNGEE. The V gene lost 0 bases and the J gene lost 0 bases, with 4 bases spanning the gap. Using reference TRBV9 and TRBJ1-6 for the parts outside the CDR3, the full variable domain is DSGVTQTPKHLITATGQRVTLRCSPRSGDLSVYWYQQSLDQGLQFLIQYYNGEERAKGNILERFSAQQFPDLHSELNLSSLELGDSALYFCASSVDSSYNSPLHFGNGTRLTVT.

J is TRBJ2-5 and V is TRBV9, with TRBD2 as a possible D gene (6 bases). CDR1 and CDR2 from the germline V gene are SGDLS and YYNGEE. CDR3 length: 16 amino acids. V lost 2 bases to trimming and J lost 5 bases, with 19 bases between them. The CDR3 protein is CASSVGGAGYLETQYF. DNA for the CDR3: TGTGCCAGCAGCGTCGGCGGGGCAGGTTACTTGGAGACCCAGTACTTC.

The J gene is TRBJ2-1, the V gene TRBV3-1 (or the pseudogene TRBV3-2), with a possible D match to TRBD2 (6 bases). Between the trimmed V and J ends, which lost 4 bases and 0 bases, there was a span of 16 bases. Germline CDR1 is LGHDT and CDR2 is YNNKEL (reference sequence). CDR3 length: 17 amino acids. CDR3 coding DNA: TGTGCCAGCAGCCCTCCCTTGGGGGGACGCTCCTACAATGAGCAGTTCTTC. Translation gives CASSPPLGGRSYNEQFF.

This clone was seen only once. V and J are TRBV4-1 and TRBJ2-7; D is undetermined. V was cut by 1 base and J by 3 bases, with 10 bases left in between. CDR3 length equals 14 residues. Germline-derived CDR1 and CDR2 are MGHRA and YSYEKL. The DNA for the CDR3 is TGCGCCAGCAGCCAAGTCTCGGAGAGCTACGAGCAGTACTTC. This codes for CASSQVSESYEQYF.

The chain recombines TRBV6-5 with TRBJ1-2; D perhaps matches TRBD1 (6 bases). The germline CDR1 and CDR2 sequences are MNHEY and SVGAGI. The CDR3 has 13 residues. Trimming left V 5 bases short and J 4 bases short, with 11 bases between. DNA of the CDR3: TGTGCCAGCAGTAGGACAGATACCTATGGCTACACCTTC. Amino acid sequence: CASSRTDTYGYTF.

This clone is a singleton in its sample. DNA of the CDR3: TGTGCCAGCAGCTTAGGTACTTACAATGAGCAGTTCTTC. This codes for CASSLGTYNEQFF. The chain employs TRBV7-3 and TRBJ2-1; D not certain. V was clipped by 2 bases and J by 4 bases, with 6 bases between them. Germline V lookup: CDR1 SGHTA, CDR2 FQGTGA. The CDR3 has 13 residues.

This clone was seen only once. This chain joins TRBV6-6 and TRBJ1-1, with 8 bases aligning to TRBD1. After removal of 2 bases from V and 1 base from J, the junction contained 3 bases not matched to a gene. Germline V lookup: CDR1 MNHNY, CDR2 SVGAGI (reference sequence). The CDR3 is made up of 15 amino acids. The CDR3 bases are TGTGCCAGCAGTTACGGGCAGGGGGCGAACACTGAAGCTTTCTTT. It yields the protein CASSYGQGANTEAFF.

The chain carries TRBV7-8 and TRBJ2-1; D remains ambiguous. Between the trimmed V and J ends, which lost 2 bases and 2 bases, there was a span of 13 bases. The CDR3 is 16 residues long. From germline, CDR1 is SGHVS and CDR2 FQNEAQ. CDR3 in amino acids: CASSLQFGPAYNEQFF. The DNA for the CDR3 is TGTGCCAGCAGCTTACAATTTGGTCCAGCCTACAATGAGCAGTTCTTC.

This chain links TRBV7-9 with TRBJ1-2; tentatively, D is TRBD1 (5 bases). The CDR3 extends over 14 amino acids. The V end lost 1 base, the J end lost 2 bases, and 8 bases lay between the germline ends. Germline V gene lookup returns CDR1 SEHNR and CDR2 FQNEAQ (reference sequence). DNA for the CDR3: TGTGCCAGCAGCTTAGGCGCAGGGAACTATGGCTACACCTTC. Translating gives CASSLGAGNYGYTF.

The rearrangement uses TRBV2 and TRBJ2-1; D not certain. This CDR3 contains 13 residues. The V end was cut by 1 base, the J end by 5 bases, with 6 bases between. Germline lookup yields CDR1 SNHLY and CDR2 FYNNEI. The CDR3 DNA sequence: TGTGCCAGCAGTGAAGGGTCGGACAATGAGCAGTTCTTC. Translation: CASSEGSDNEQFF.

The genes are TRBV7-9 and TRBJ2-3; D call uncertain. The germline gives CDR1 SEHNR, CDR2 FQNEAQ (reference sequence). Trimming left V 5 bases short and J 6 bases short, with 6 bases between. CDR3 length: 11 amino acids. CDR3 bases: TGTGCCAGCAGCCCCCTTGATACGCAGTATTTT. Translated, it gives CASSPLDTQYF.

The J gene is TRBJ2-7, the V gene TRBV12-3 or TRBV12-4, with 8 bases matching TRBD2. Trimming at V came to 7 bases and at J to 7 bases, leaving 9 bases not matched to a gene. CDR3 length equals 13 residues. CDR3 nucleotide sequence: TGTGCCAGCACCCCGGGGGGGTGGGGGGAGCAGTACTTC. It translates to CASTPGGWGEQYF.

This sequence joins TRBV7-6 and TRBJ2-7; possible D gene TRBD2, 5 bases. V lost 5 bases and J lost 2, with 16 bases in between. The germline V gene has CDR1 SGHVS and CDR2 FNYEAQ. CDR3 length: 15 amino acids. CDR3 loop: CASSNPPEVAYEQYF. As DNA, the CDR3 is TGTGCCAGCAGCAACCCACCGGAGGTTGCCTACGAGCAGTACTTC.

The chain recombines TRBV2 with TRBJ1-1; TRBD1 agrees at 10 bases. This CDR3 has 13 amino acids. Per the germline V gene, CDR1 is SNHLY and CDR2 is FYNNEI. The junction had 4 bases not matched to a gene; V was cut back by 6 bases and J by 6 bases. The CDR3 DNA follows: TGTGCCAGCAGGCGACAGGGGGCCCCTGAAGCTTTCTTT. Encoded protein: CASRRQGAPEAFF. Based on the CDR3 plus reference TRBV2 and TRBJ1-1, the full variable domain is EPEVTQTPSHQVTQMGQEVILRCVPISNHLYFYWYRQILGQKVEFLVSFYNNEISEKSEIFDDQFSVERPDGSNFTLKIRSTKLEDSAMYFCASRRQGAPEAFFGQGTRLTVV.

This clone was counted only a few times. J is TRBJ2-1 and V is TRBV2; 7 nucleotides line up with TRBD2. J was trimmed by 3 bases and V by 2 bases; bases with no gene match: 4. The V gene's germline CDR1 is SNHLY and CDR2 FYNNEI. This CDR3 has 15 amino acids. CDR3 protein: CASSEQRDFYNEQFF. The CDR3 region has the DNA TGTGCCAGCAGTGAACAGCGGGATTTCTACAATGAGCAGTTCTTC.

Only one count was recorded for this clone. The chain combines TRBV18 with TRBJ1-5; 8 positions match TRBD1. In germline, CDR1 is KGHSH, CDR2 LQKENI. The CDR3 extends over 15 amino acids. Trimming took 2 bases from V and 5 from J; bases not matched to a gene: 5. DNA of the CDR3: TGTGCCAGCTCACCAAGCCAGGGGGCCGATCAGCCCCAGCATTTT. Translated, it gives CASSPSQGADQPQHF.

V usage is TRBV9 and J usage is TRBJ2-3, with 12 bases lining up with TRBD2. Trimming cost V 4 bases and J 0 bases; bases outside gene matches: 9. Germline CDR1 and CDR2: SGDLS and YYNGEE. CDR3 length equals 18 residues. The CDR3 reads CASSRGLAGTPSTDTQYF. The CDR3 nucleotides read TGTGCCAGCAGCCGCGGACTAGCGGGGACGCCTAGCACAGATACGCAGTATTTT.

The chain carries TRBV27 and TRBJ2-7; possible D gene TRBD2, 6 bases. Trimming shortened V by 3 bases and J by 4 bases, and 13 bases separated the two germline ends. The CDR3 length is 14 residues. Germline loops: CDR1 MNHEY, CDR2 SMNVEV (reference sequence). DNA for the CDR3: TGTGCCAGCAGTTTCTCCCTAGCGCGTTACGAGCAGTACTTC. The encoded protein is CASSFSLARYEQYF.

This chain joins TRBV7-9 and TRBJ2-2, with 11 bases identical to TRBD2. This CDR3 contains 15 residues. V lost 6 bases, J lost 5 bases, and 5 bases stayed unmatched. Germline V lookup: CDR1 SEHNR, CDR2 FQNEAQ (reference sequence). This chain's CDR3 is CASSELAGATGELFF. The CDR3 DNA follows: TGTGCCAGCAGTGAACTAGCGGGAGCGACCGGGGAGCTGTTTTTT.